This is a list of T cell receptor beta chains from one sample in a study of Graves' ophthalmopathy and Graves' hyperthyroidism. TCRdb re-derived calls from the multiplex PCR reads in MiXCR, one entry per CDR3 protein. Of approximately 700,000 distinct CDR3 sequences listed, around 40% were seen once; the top ten hold 44%. The sample was peripheral blood. These TCRs come from an adult man with Graves' ophthalmopathy. Each CDR3 is given with its conserved first and last residue. D genes are given only for firm matches. Some rows have no size entry. The others give once, few or many, or a class for an expanded clone.

v_gene,d_gene,j_gene,abundance,CDR3aa,CDR3nt
TRBV20-1,TRBD1,TRBJ1-5,NA,CSARIPGQGEGQPQHF,TGCAGTGCTAGAATACCCGGACAGGGAGAGGGTCAGCCCCAGCATTTT
TRBV2,NA,TRBJ1-1,few,CASSELGVAFF,TGTGCCAGCAGTGAATTAGGGGTAGCTTTCTTT
TRBV29-1,NA,TRBJ2-7,many,CSVGGEPYEQYF,TGCAGCGTTGGAGGCGAACCCTACGAGCAGTACTTC
TRBV20-1,NA,TRBJ2-5,many,CSASPPWYQETQYF,TGCAGTGCTAGCCCCCCTTGGTACCAAGAGACCCAGTACTTC
TRBV11-2,NA,TRBJ1-5,NA,CASSITTGVGNQPQHF,TGTGCCAGCAGCATAACCACGGGGGTAGGCAATCAGCCCCAGCATTTT
TRBV24-1,TRBD1,TRBJ1-4,NA,CATSDEGGGKTEKLFF,TGTGCCACCAGTGATGAGGGAGGGGGCAAGACTGAAAAACTGTTTTTT
TRBV9,NA,TRBJ2-6,many,CASSVTPGLSGANVLTF,TGTGCCAGCAGCGTAACACCCGGTCTCTCTGGGGCCAACGTCCTGACTTTC
TRBV24-1,NA,TRBJ2-7,NA,CATKRGKGEQYF,TGTGCCACGAAGAGGGGTAAGGGCGAGCAGTACTTC
TRBV29-1,TRBD2,TRBJ2-5,many,CSVESRLAELETQYF,TGCAGCGTTGAATCCCGACTAGCGGAATTAGAGACCCAGTACTTC
TRBV2,NA,TRBJ1-2,NA,CASSYYKVSDGYTF,TGTGCCAGCAGTTACTACAAGGTTTCGGATGGCTACACCTTC
TRBV29-1,NA,TRBJ2-5,many,CSVDDNSPETQYF,TGCAGCGTTGATGATAACAGCCCAGAGACCCAGTACTTC
TRBV9,NA,TRBJ1-2,few,CASSFSRQVRNYGYTF,TGTGCCAGCAGCTTTAGCCGACAGGTGCGGAACTATGGCTACACCTTC
TRBV7-2,TRBD1,TRBJ2-5,NA,CASSPRRGGSQETQYF,TGTGCCAGCAGCCCCCGTCGAGGGGGCTCACAAGAGACCCAGTACTTC
TRBV29-1,TRBD1,TRBJ1-1,NA,CSATGRATEAFF,TGCAGCGCGACAGGGAGGGCCACTGAAGCTTTCTTT
TRBV19,NA,TRBJ2-2,many,CASSIGNNGELFF,TGTGCCAGTAGTATTGGGAATAACGGGGAGCTGTTTTTT
TRBV2,NA,TRBJ2-7,NA,CARVSGWYEQYF,TGTGCTAGAGTAAGCGGTTGGTACGAGCAGTACTTC
TRBV10-2,NA,TRBJ1-2,NA,CASSTGGYTF,TGCGCCAGCAGTACAGGTGGCTACACCTTC
TRBV29-1,NA,TRBJ2-2,few,CSVGGYAGELFF,TGCAGCGTTGGAGGGTATGCCGGGGAGCTGTTTTTT
TRBV6-1,NA,TRBJ1-1,few,CASSPARVMNTEAFF,TGTGCCAGCAGCCCCGCGAGGGTTATGAACACTGAAGCTTTCTTT